The 30 T cell receptor beta chains below come from one sample, sequenced in a study of shared clonotypes between healthy human individuals. Generated by immunoSEQ multiplex PCR, the TCRdb table keeps only in-frame clones and is missing some. The sample records about 700,000 clones, 74% being singletons. Sequenced input: memory CD4+ T cells sorted from blood. Subset of the sample: CD45RA-negative fraction. The receptors derive from a woman aged 25 to 39 in good health.

This clone has a handful of counts. The chain carries TRBV13 and TRBJ2-1, with no clear D. The CDR3 totals 12 residues. CDR1 and CDR2 from the germline V gene are PRHDT and FYEKMQ (reference sequence). V lost 5 bases and J lost 6, with 8 bases in between. The CDR3 region has the DNA TGTGCCAGCAGCCCATTCCCCAATGAGCAGTTCTTC. This encodes CASSPFPNEQFF.

The chain links TRBV11-2 to TRBJ2-3; 8 nucleotides match TRBD2. V was clipped by 2 bases and J by 1 base; unmatched bases: 2. The CDR3 runs to 15 residues. From germline, CDR1 is SGHAT and CDR2 FQNNGV. The CDR3 region has the DNA TGTGCCAGCAGCTTATTTAGCGGGGGCACAGATACGCAGTATTTT. Its protein product is CASSLFSGGTDTQYF.

J is TRBJ2-1 and V is TRBV10-3, with 9 nucleotides matching TRBD2. In germline, CDR1 is ENHRY, CDR2 SYGVKD. The ends lost 6 bases at V and 13 bases at J; junction bases unmatched: 7. This CDR3 is built from 12 residues. The DNA of the CDR3 is TGTGCCATCAGCGGGGTAGCGGGAGTTCAGTTCTTC. Translation gives CAISGVAGVQFF.

There are a few counts of this clone. J is TRBJ2-7 and V is TRBV15, with D possibly TRBD1 on 5 matching bases. The germline gives CDR1 LNHNV, CDR2 YYDKDF (reference sequence). The CDR3 runs to 15 residues. V was shortened by 3 bases and J by 5 bases, with 17 bases between the two germline ends. In nucleotides, the CDR3 is TGTGCCACCAGCAGGGGGAATGAAGGGGTCCACGAGCAGTACTTC. This translates into CATSRGNEGVHEQYF. Full variable domain (remainder filled in from reference TRBV15 and TRBJ2-7): DAMVIQNPRYQVTQFGKPVTLSCSQTLNHNVMYWYQQKSSQAPKLLFHYYDKDFNNEADTPDNFQSRRPNTSFCFLDIRSPGLGDTAMYLCATSRGNEGVHEQYFGPGTRLTVT.

The chain couples TRBV6-5 to TRBJ2-1, with D unclear. V gave up 5 bases and J gave up 5 bases, with 16 bases separating them. Looked up from germline, CDR1 is MNHEY and CDR2 is SVGAGI. This CDR3 contains 15 residues. This CDR3 is CASSRLEVKNNEQFF. The CDR3 DNA reads as TGTGCCAGCAGTCGCCTGGAAGTCAAGAACAATGAGCAGTTCTTC.

The V gene is TRBV6-1, the J gene TRBJ2-5; TRBD1 matches 10 bases. This CDR3 spans 15 amino acids. Germline CDR1 MNHNS, CDR2 SASEGT. V gave up 6 bases and J gave up 4 bases; unmatched junction bases: 8. The CDR3 sequence: CASRATGGLSETQYF. The CDR3 nucleotides are TGTGCCAGCAGGGCGACAGGGGGCCTTTCAGAGACCCAGTACTTC.

The chain couples TRBV4-1 to TRBJ2-5; a weak D match, TRBD1 (6 bases). Germline lookup yields CDR1 MGHRA and CDR2 YSYEKL. The CDR3 length is 17 residues. The V end was cut by 1 base, the J end by 2 bases, with 17 bases between. CDR3 protein: CASSQVKGRGIQETQYF. The DNA for the CDR3 is TGCGCCAGCAGCCAAGTTAAGGGCAGGGGCATACAAGAGACCCAGTACTTC.

The V gene is TRBV5-1, the J gene TRBJ2-2; D not certain. Germline loops: CDR1 SGHRS, CDR2 YFSETQ. The V end lost 0 bases, the J end lost 7 bases, and 16 bases lay between the germline ends. This CDR3 is 16 amino acids long. CDR3: CASSLGPQDNGGELFF. The CDR3 region has the DNA TGCGCCAGCAGCTTGGGACCGCAGGATAATGGCGGGGAGCTGTTTTTT. The full variable domain, in which reference TRBV5-1 and TRBJ2-2 provide the parts outside the CDR3, is KAGVTQTPRYLIKTRGQQVTLSCSPISGHRSVSWYQQTPGQGLQFLFEYFSETQRNKGNFPGRFSGRQFSNSRSEMNVSTLELGDSALYLCASSLGPQDNGGELFFGEGSRLTVL.

The DNA of the CDR3 is TGCGCCAGCAGCCAGAATGACGGGCGGTTGTCCAATGAGCAGTTCTTC. Its protein is CASSQNDGRLSNEQFF. The V call is TRBV4-1, the J call TRBJ2-1, with D unresolved. The CDR3 loop spans 16 amino acids. The germline V gene has CDR1 MGHRA and CDR2 YSYEKL. The V and J ends lost 3 bases and 6 bases respectively, with 18 bases between them.

The CDR3 region has the DNA TGTGCCTGGGGGACAGGGCGTCGACAAGAGACCCAGTACTTC. Translated, it gives CAWGTGRRQETQYF. The chain links TRBV30 to TRBJ2-5; 9 nucleotides align to TRBD1. Per the germline V gene, CDR1 is GTSNPN and CDR2 is SVGIG (reference sequence). The V and J ends lost 5 bases and 2 bases, in that order; junction bases with no gene match: 6. The CDR3 has 14 amino acids. Combining the CDR3 with reference TRBV30 and TRBJ2-5 gives the whole variable domain SQTIHQWPATLVQPVGSPLSLECTVEGTSNPNLYWYRQAAGRGLQLLFYSVGIGQISSEVPQNLSASRPQDRQFILSSKKLLLSDSGFYLCAWGTGRRQETQYFGPGTRLLVL.

This clone appeared once. V gene TRBV19 combines with J gene TRBJ1-5; maybe TRBD1 (5 bases). In germline, CDR1 is LNHDA, CDR2 SQIVND (reference sequence). Trimming took off 3 bases at V and 3 bases at J, with 21 bases between the two ends. CDR3 length equals 18 residues. This CDR3 reads CASSIKGSAVSLNQPQHF. In DNA, the CDR3 is TGTGCCAGTAGTATTAAGGGGTCGGCGGTGTCGCTCAATCAGCCCCAGCATTTT.

This clone is a singleton in its sample. The sample has other DNA sequences that encode this CDR3 too. The V call is TRBV5-1, the J call TRBJ2-7; D gene unclear. The CDR3 loop spans 11 amino acids. Germline CDR1 and CDR2: SGHRS and YFSETQ. The germline V and J ends were trimmed by 2 bases and 3 bases, with 3 bases remaining between them. The CDR3 region is CASSLGYEQYF. CDR3 DNA: TGCGCCAGCAGCTTAGGCTACGAGCAGTACTTC. The variable domain in full, completed from reference TRBV5-1 and TRBJ2-7, reads KAGVTQTPRYLIKTRGQQVTLSCSPISGHRSVSWYQQTPGQGLQFLFEYFSETQRNKGNFPGRFSGRQFSNSRSEMNVSTLELGDSALYLCASSLGYEQYFGPGTRLTVT.

The chain has TRBV19 and TRBJ1-2, with a possible D match to TRBD1 (6 bases). The germline V and J ends were trimmed by 5 bases and 4 bases, with 17 bases remaining between them. CDR3 length: 15 residues. In germline, CDR1 is LNHDA, CDR2 SQIVND (reference sequence). CDR3 protein: CASSLAPGQIYGYTF. In DNA, the CDR3 is TGTGCCAGTAGTCTTGCCCCCGGACAGATCTATGGCTACACCTTC.

This chain connects TRBV27 to TRBJ2-3; 8 positions match TRBD1. CDR1 is MNHEY and CDR2 is SMNVEV in the germline V gene (reference sequence). J was trimmed by 1 base and V by 10 bases; bases with no gene match: 4. The CDR3 has 13 amino acids. The CDR3 DNA sequence: TGTGCCACATTGGGACAGGGCACAGATACGCAGTATTTT. Residues: CATLGQGTDTQYF.

This clone was seen once. The genes are TRBV28 and TRBJ1-5; D not certain. CDR1 is MDHEN, CDR2 SYDVKM, per germline. This CDR3 contains 15 residues. V was trimmed by 6 bases and J by 1 base, leaving 13 bases between them. The CDR3 DNA sequence: TGTGCCAGCAGACGGGAGGTTATAAGCAATCAGCCCCAGCATTTT. Residues: CASRREVISNQPQHF.

The chain joins TRBV2 to TRBJ1-1; unclear D gene. V gave up 7 bases and J gave up 0 bases, with 6 bases separating them. Germline V gene data show CDR1 as SNHLY and CDR2 as FYNNEI. This CDR3 has 12 residues. Here the CDR3 DNA reads TGTGCCAGCAATAGGGTGAACACTGAAGCTTTCTTT. It encodes CASNRVNTEAFF.

CDR3 DNA sequence: TGTGCCAGCAGCTTCGAGCGAGATACGCAGTATTTT. It specifies CASSFERDTQYF. The chain recombines TRBV5-4 with TRBJ2-3; D unresolved. Germline V gene data show CDR1 as SGHNT and CDR2 as YYREEE (reference sequence). The CDR3 spans 12 residues. Trimming removed 2 bases from V and 5 bases from J, with 6 bases in between.

The chain recombines TRBV6-5 with TRBJ1-5, with D unclear. Per the germline V gene, CDR1 is MNHEY and CDR2 is SVGAGI. Trimming shortened V by 6 bases and J by 7 bases, and 10 bases separated the two germline ends. The length of the CDR3 is 12 residues. The CDR3 nucleotides are TGTGCCAGCAGCCCGTTGGGACAGCCCCAGCATTTT. Translating gives CASSPLGQPQHF.

The V gene is TRBV7-6, the J gene TRBJ2-1, with 8 bases matching TRBD2. The CDR3 loop spans 15 amino acids. The ends lost 1 base at V and 5 bases at J; junction bases unmatched: 4. Germline V gives CDR1 SGHVS, CDR2 FNYEAQ. Here the CDR3 reads CASSLGPAGDNEQFF. CDR3 sequence (DNA): TGTGCCAGCAGCTTAGGGCCAGCGGGAGACAATGAGCAGTTCTTC.

The chain joins TRBV30 to TRBJ2-3; D not certain. Trimming removed 0 bases at V and 5 bases at J, with 15 bases between. The CDR3 covers 15 residues. Germline values: CDR1 GTSNPN, CDR2 SVGIG (reference sequence). The CDR3 region is CAWSVGFNGRDTQYF. The CDR3 nucleotides are TGTGCCTGGAGTGTCGGTTTTAATGGAAGAGATACGCAGTATTTT.

The chain carries TRBV13 and TRBJ2-2; D is ambiguous. V was clipped by 7 bases and J by 6 bases, with 9 bases between them. Germline assignment: CDR1 PRHDT and CDR2 FYEKMQ (reference sequence). CDR3 length: 12 amino acids. In DNA, the CDR3 is TGTGCCAGCAAGGCGCCTGCCGGGGAGCTGTTTTTT. Protein: CASKAPAGELFF. Filled out from reference TRBV13 and TRBJ2-2, the complete variable domain reads AAGVIQSPRHLIKEKRETATLKCYPIPRHDTVYWYQQGPGQDPQFLISFYEKMQSDKGSIPDRFSAQQFSDYHSELNMSSLELGDSALYFCASKAPAGELFFGEGSRLTVL.

The CDR3 sequence: CASKVAAAEKLFF. The CDR3 bases are TGTGCCAGCAAGGTGGCAGCCGCCGAAAAACTGTTTTTT. The gene calls are TRBV6-5 and TRBJ1-4; D uncertain. Germline CDR1 and CDR2: MNHEY and SVGAGI. The ends were cut back, 7 bases at V and 8 bases at J, with 14 bases in the middle. The CDR3 totals 13 residues.

This chain links TRBV5-1 with TRBJ2-7; 12 bases map to TRBD1. The CDR3 runs to 15 residues. In germline, CDR1 is SGHRS, CDR2 YFSETQ. V was pared by 5 bases and J by 4 bases, with 7 bases of the junction left unmatched. The CDR3 DNA is TGCGCCAGCAGACCAGGGACAGGGGGCTTGTACGAGCAGTACTTC. It yields the protein CASRPGTGGLYEQYF. Full variable domain (rest looked up from reference TRBV5-1 and TRBJ2-7): KAGVTQTPRYLIKTRGQQVTLSCSPISGHRSVSWYQQTPGQGLQFLFEYFSETQRNKGNFPGRFSGRQFSNSRSEMNVSTLELGDSALYLCASRPGTGGLYEQYFGPGTRLTVT.

In its sample, this clone was seen once. This rearrangement joins TRBV4-1 to TRBJ1-5; D not certain. CDR1 and CDR2 (germline): MGHRA, YSYEKL. V was clipped by 0 bases and J by 4 bases, with 7 bases between them. The CDR3 consists of 14 residues. The CDR3 here is CASSQEWGNQPQHF. CDR3 in DNA: TGCGCCAGCAGCCAAGAGTGGGGTAATCAGCCCCAGCATTTT.

This clone was counted only a few times. The chain employs TRBV7-9 and TRBJ2-1; 9 bases match TRBD1. The trim removed 2 bases at V and 9 bases at J, leaving 11 bases unmatched. Germline V gene sequence: CDR1 SEHNR, CDR2 FQNEAQ (reference sequence). This CDR3 spans 16 amino acids. The CDR3 loop reads CASSLPFRTGDSEQFF. The CDR3 coding sequence is TGTGCCAGCAGCTTACCTTTCAGGACAGGGGACAGTGAGCAGTTCTTC.

The chain uses TRBV11-3 and TRBJ1-1; D unclear. Germline values: CDR1 SGHNT, CDR2 YENEEA. The CDR3 is 13 amino acids. V gave up 1 base and J gave up 0 bases, with 3 bases separating them. CDR3 sequence: CASSLALNTEAFF. DNA for the CDR3: TGTGCCAGCAGCTTAGCCTTGAACACTGAAGCTTTCTTT.

The genes are TRBV28 and TRBJ1-4; D gene uncertain. V lost 3 bases to trimming and J lost 7 bases, with 12 bases between them. This CDR3 has 14 amino acids. Germline-derived CDR1 and CDR2 are MDHEN and SYDVKM. The CDR3 bases are TGTGCCAGCAGTTTCCGTCAACTAACTGAAAAACTGTTTTTT. Translating gives CASSFRQLTEKLFF.

V usage is TRBV5-1 and J usage is TRBJ2-3; 7 nucleotides line up with TRBD1. Germline V gene data show CDR1 as SGHRS and CDR2 as YFSETQ. This CDR3 contains 17 residues. V shed 3 bases, J shed 1 base, and the junction held 11 bases outside the gene matches. The CDR3 region is CASSSNVQGKRTDTQYF. The CDR3 DNA reads as TGCGCCAGCAGCTCCAATGTACAGGGGAAGCGCACAGATACGCAGTATTTT.

This chain links TRBV4-1 with TRBJ2-7, with D possibly being TRBD1 or TRBD2 (5 bases each). Deletions cut 4 bases from V and 4 bases from J, with 17 bases between. The CDR3 is made up of 15 amino acids. The V gene's germline CDR1 is MGHRA and CDR2 YSYEKL. CDR3 residues: CASSLGTLNTYEQYF. CDR3 DNA sequence: TGCGCCAGCAGCCTCGGGACCCTCAACACATACGAGCAGTACTTC.

A note on this clone: Other DNA sequences within the sample encode an identical CDR3. The V gene is TRBV6-1, the J gene TRBJ2-7; D uncertain. Trimming removed 4 bases from V and 0 bases from J, with 10 bases in between. The CDR3 length is 14 residues. CDR1 and CDR2 (germline): MNHNS, SASEGT. The CDR3 spells CASSVGRSSYEQYF. The CDR3 coding sequence is TGTGCCAGCAGTGTAGGCAGGAGCTCCTACGAGCAGTACTTC.